One and the same sample provided the 12 T cell receptor beta chains below, sequenced in a study of blood T cells in healthy people across ages. Primers used in a second PCR of roughly 7 to 12 cycles were a sample-barcoded 5' primer and a J-beta primer mix. TCRdb passed the 5' RACE reads through MiXCR, listing each CDR3 protein once. Here the sample spans approximately 820,000 distinct CDR3 sequences, roughly 44% being singletons. The specimen was blood. Every receptor here comes from a man in his sixties in good health.

This clonotype has only a few counts. The chain links TRBV29-1 to TRBJ2-1; 7 nucleotides agree with TRBD2. The CDR3 is 12 residues long. With V trimmed by 5 bases and J by 7 bases, 5 bases remained unmatched. Germline V lookup: CDR1 SQVTM, CDR2 ANQGSEA. The CDR3 here is CSVWGGGNEQFF. The CDR3 DNA reads TGCAGCGTTTGGGGGGGAGGTAATGAGCAGTTCTTC.

In this sample, this clonotype turned up once. One end of the junction is discordant with germline, which a read error may explain. DNA for the CDR3: TGTGCCAGCAGGGAAGACCAATACGAGCAGTACTTC. Amino acid sequence: CASREDQYEQYF. The chain couples TRBV2 to TRBJ2-4; D remains unclear. TRBJ2-7 explains the end of the DNA better; the J call may be wrong. Germline-derived CDR1 and CDR2 are SNHLY and FYNNEI. The CDR3 totals 12 residues.

This sequence joins TRBV5-1 and TRBJ2-1; no clear D gene. Germline V gene data show CDR1 as SGHRS and CDR2 as YFSETQ. V lost 1 base to trimming and J lost 2 bases, with 10 bases between them. CDR3 length: 15 amino acids. CDR3 residues: CASSLRAVTYNEQFF. CDR3 nucleotides: TGCGCCAGCAGCTTGCGGGCGGTTACCTACAATGAGCAGTTCTTC.

J is TRBJ2-5 and V is TRBV4-3, with 7 nucleotides matching TRBD1. The CDR3 totals 14 residues. Germline V CDR1 and CDR2: LGHNA, YSLEER. Unmatched junction bases numbered 4, after V lost 0 bases and J lost 6 bases. The CDR3 DNA reads TGCGCCAGCAGCCAAGATACAGGGGTGAAGACCCAGTACTTC. The encoded protein is CASSQDTGVKTQYF.

The gene calls are TRBV12-3 or TRBV12-4 and TRBJ1-1; 9 nucleotides align to TRBD1. The ends lost 2 bases at V and 4 bases at J; junction bases unmatched: 5. There are 15 residues in the CDR3. As DNA, the CDR3 is TGTGCCAGCAGTTTACAACAGGGGGCGGGCACTGAAGCTTTCTTT. Translating gives CASSLQQGAGTEAFF.

This chain connects TRBV5-1 to TRBJ1-1, with a weak D call TRBD1 (5 bases). Germline lookup yields CDR1 SGHRS and CDR2 YFSETQ. V shed 4 bases and J shed 0 bases, with 13 bases lying between them. CDR3 length: 15 amino acids. Here the CDR3 reads CASSEARGLNTEAFF. The CDR3 DNA is TGCGCCAGCAGCGAGGCGCGGGGCCTGAACACTGAAGCTTTCTTT.

V and J are TRBV25-1 and TRBJ2-1; TRBD1 is a possible D gene (7 bases). V was pared by 4 bases and J by 8 bases, with 21 bases between. CDR1 and CDR2 from the germline V gene are MGHDK and SYGVNS. This CDR3 contains 16 residues. The CDR3 protein is CASSASIRGARDEQFF. In DNA form, the CDR3 reads TGTGCCAGCAGTGCAAGCATCAGGGGGGCCCGCGATGAGCAGTTCTTC.

The sample holds a few counts of this clonotype. The J gene is TRBJ2-7, the V gene TRBV4-3, with D unresolved. Germline CDR1 and CDR2: LGHNA and YSLEER. The CDR3 has 15 amino acids. Trimming stripped 0 bases from V and 2 bases from J, with 11 bases between. CDR3 region: CASSQEAGPPYEQYF. As DNA, the CDR3 is TGCGCCAGCAGCCAAGAGGCCGGACCCCCCTACGAGCAGTACTTC.

The chain uses TRBV4-1 and TRBJ1-1; a weak D match, TRBD1 (5 bases). The CDR3 loop spans 17 amino acids. V lost 1 base, J lost 3 bases, and 18 bases lay in between. Germline-derived CDR1 and CDR2 are MGHRA and YSYEKL. This CDR3 is CASSQGLQGGRYTEAFF. The CDR3 DNA is TGCGCCAGCAGCCAAGGCCTCCAGGGTGGAAGATACACTGAAGCTTTCTTT.

This clonotype has ten or more counts. CDR3 loop: CAKTPGTGGEQYF. The CDR3 region has the DNA TGTGCCAAAACTCCCGGGACAGGGGGCGAGCAGTACTTC. The chain couples TRBV12-3 or TRBV12-4 to TRBJ2-7; 11 positions agree with TRBD1. Trimming at V came to 10 bases and at J to 6 bases, leaving 8 bases not matched to a gene. This CDR3 region has 13 residues.

This chain connects TRBV5-1 to TRBJ2-1, with D possibly TRBD1 on 5 matching bases. The V gene lost 1 base and the J gene lost 4 bases, with 9 bases spanning the gap. The CDR3 has 14 residues. The germline gives CDR1 SGHRS, CDR2 YFSETQ. CDR3 coding DNA: TGCGCCAGCAGCTTGACAAGGGGATACAATGAGCAGTTCTTC. It codes for CASSLTRGYNEQFF.

The V gene is TRBV10-2, the J gene TRBJ2-6; D possibly corresponds to TRBD1 (6 bases). Per germline, CDR1 WSHSY and CDR2 SAAADI. Deletions cut 4 bases from V and 2 bases from J, with 9 bases between. CDR3 size: 15 residues. DNA for the CDR3: TGCGCCAGCAGTGGCGGACAGACTGGGGCCAACGTCCTGACTTTC. This sequence encodes CASSGGQTGANVLTF.